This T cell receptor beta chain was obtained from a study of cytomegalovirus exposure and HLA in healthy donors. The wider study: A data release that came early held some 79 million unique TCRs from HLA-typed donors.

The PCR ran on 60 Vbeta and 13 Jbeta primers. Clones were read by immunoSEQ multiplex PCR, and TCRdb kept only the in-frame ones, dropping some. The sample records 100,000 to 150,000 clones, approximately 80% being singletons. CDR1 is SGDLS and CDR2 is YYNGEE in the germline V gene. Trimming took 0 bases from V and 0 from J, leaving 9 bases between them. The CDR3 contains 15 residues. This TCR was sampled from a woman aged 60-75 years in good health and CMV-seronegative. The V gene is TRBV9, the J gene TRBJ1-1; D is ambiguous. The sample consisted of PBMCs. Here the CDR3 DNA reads TGTGCCAGCAGCGTAGAACCAGAAGTGAACACTGAAGCTTTCTTT. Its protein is CASSVEPEVNTEAFF.